Listed below are T cell receptor beta chains from one sample, sequenced in a study of Graves' ophthalmopathy and Graves' hyperthyroidism. MiXCR, applied by TCRdb to the multiplex PCR reads, yields one record per CDR3 protein. Among 350,000 to 450,000 distinct CDR3 sequences listed, more than 20% were seen once. Sequenced: peripheral blood. Receptor source: a young woman with stable Graves' hyperthyroidism. The CDR3 runs from the conserved cysteine through the conserved F or W. The D gene is left open where the match is weak. The listing skips clone size in some rows; elsewhere it reads once, few, many or a size class.

d_call	clone_size	j_call	v_call	cdr3_aa	cdr3_nt
-	-	TRBJ1-1	TRBV19	CASSQTDSNTEAFF	TGTGCCAGTAGTCAGACAGACTCGAACACTGAAGCTTTCTTT
-	many	TRBJ1-3	TRBV28	CASTLGGFLSGNTIYF	TGTGCCAGCACCCTAGGGGGGTTCTTGTCTGGAAACACCATATATTTT
-	many	TRBJ2-5	TRBV7-8	CASSVQSQETQYF	TGTGCCAGCAGCGTACAGTCCCAAGAGACCCAGTACTTC
-	many	TRBJ1-1	TRBV5-6	CASSLLTWNTEAFF	TGTGCCAGCAGCTTGTTGACATGGAACACTGAAGCTTTCTTT
TRBD2	-	TRBJ2-2	TRBV6-1	CASIRTSGVWELFF	TGTGCCAGCATCCGGACTAGCGGGGTCTGGGAGCTGTTTTTT
-	many	TRBJ1-3	TRBV12-3/TRBV12-4	CASSPRVNTIYF	TGTGCCAGCAGCCCACGCGTAAACACCATATATTTT
TRBD1	many	TRBJ1-2	TRBV7-2	CASSSGNRGDYTF	TGTGCCAGCAGCTCAGGGAACAGGGGAGACTACACCTTC
-	many	TRBJ1-1	TRBV30	CAWRGWRLNTEAFF	TGTGCCTGGAGAGGGTGGCGATTGAACACTGAAGCTTTCTTT
-	many	TRBJ1-5	TRBV11-2	CASSLDGRADQPQHF	TGTGCCAGCAGCTTAGATGGCAGGGCGGATCAGCCCCAGCATTTT
-	many	TRBJ2-2	TRBV2	CASSNDRIGVTGELFF	TGTGCCAGCAGTAATGACAGGATCGGGGTTACCGGGGAGCTGTTTTTT
-	many	TRBJ1-1	TRBV20-1	CSAERNPGPFGTEAFF	TGCAGTGCGGAGCGGAATCCTGGACCGTTCGGGACTGAAGCTTTCTTT
-	many	TRBJ2-7	TRBV20-1	CSARGPGYYEQYF	TGCAGTGCTAGAGGTCCGGGGTACTACGAGCAGTACTTC
TRBD1	-	TRBJ2-7	TRBV11-2	CASSLRDRYSYYSEQYF	TGTGCCAGCAGCTTAAGGGACAGATACTCTTATTATAGCGAGCAGTACTTC
-	many	TRBJ1-1	TRBV20-1	CSARDGTNTEAFF	TGCAGTGCAAGGGACGGGACGAACACTGAAGCTTTCTTT
-	many	TRBJ1-5	TRBV12-3/TRBV12-4	CASSSRVAQPQHF	TGTGCCAGCAGTTCCAGGGTGGCTCAGCCCCAGCATTTT
TRBD1	many	TRBJ1-1	TRBV7-2	CASSPSGQGAYEDTEAFF	TGTGCCAGCAGTCCATCGGGACAGGGGGCGTATGAGGACACTGAAGCTTTCTTT
-	-	TRBJ1-1	TRBV27	CASILPQGLRGMNTEAFF	TGTGCCAGCATCCTACCACAGGGTCTGAGGGGAATGAACACTGAAGCTTTCTTT
-	once	TRBJ2-7	TRBV20-1	CSARIPSQYEQYF	TGCAGTGCTAGAATCCCTTCCCAATACGAGCAGTACTTC
TRBD1	-	TRBJ2-7	TRBV11-2	CASSSPKDRGWNEQYF	TGTGCCAGCAGTTCCCCCAAAGACAGGGGATGGAACGAGCAGTACTTC
-	once	TRBJ2-2	TRBV24-1	CATSDFAGRMDTGELFF	TGTGCCACCAGTGATTTCGCAGGGAGGATGGACACCGGGGAGCTGTTTTTT
TRBD2	many	TRBJ2-2	TRBV29-1	CGGRELAGELFF	TGCGGCGGGCGGGAGCTGGCCGGGGAGCTGTTTTTT
-	many	TRBJ2-5	TRBV15	CATSRGRETQYF	TGTGCCACCAGCAGGGGGAGGGAGACCCAGTACTTC
TRBD1	many	TRBJ1-2	TRBV6-5	CASSFLTGIYGYTF	TGTGCCAGCAGTTTCCTGACAGGGATCTATGGCTACACCTTC
-	-	TRBJ2-7	TRBV6-1	CASRTGRSYEQYF	TGTGCCAGCAGAACAGGGAGGTCCTACGAGCAGTACTTC
-	many	TRBJ1-5	TRBV19	CASSIDRSQPQHF	TGTGCCAGTAGTATAGATAGGTCCCAGCCCCAGCATTTT
TRBD2	-	TRBJ2-5	TRBV20-1	CSASQREGQETQYF	TGCAGTGCTAGTCAGCGGGAGGGCCAAGAGACCCAGTACTTC
TRBD2	many	TRBJ2-7	TRBV12-3/TRBV12-4	CASSNSGRGYEQYF	TGTGCCAGCAGTAACAGCGGGAGAGGGTACGAGCAGTACTTC
-	-	TRBJ2-7	TRBV12-3/TRBV12-4	CASSSPDTYYEQYF	TGTGCCAGCAGTTCGCCGGACACCTACTACGAGCAGTACTTC
-	many	TRBJ2-5	TRBV12-5	CASGPSGETQYF	TGTGCTAGTGGTCCGAGTGGGGAGACCCAGTACTTC
-	many	TRBJ1-2	TRBV13	CASSLGLEWDGYTF	TGTGCCAGCAGCTTAGGCCTCGAGTGGGATGGCTACACCTTC
-	many	TRBJ2-6	TRBV7-8	CASSFGHSGANVLTF	TGTGCCAGCAGCTTTGGTCACTCTGGGGCCAACGTCCTGACTTTC
-	many	TRBJ1-1	TRBV5-1	CASSLGQMGEAFF	TGCGCCAGCAGCCTGGGACAAATGGGGGAAGCTTTCTTT
TRBD2	many	TRBJ2-5	TRBV7-3	CASSVTSESWETQYF	TGTGCCAGCAGCGTAACTAGCGAGTCTTGGGAGACCCAGTACTTC
-	many	TRBJ1-5	TRBV19	CASSIGGLGNQPQHF	TGTGCCAGTAGTATTGGGGGGTTGGGCAATCAGCCCCAGCATTTT
TRBD1	-	TRBJ2-7	TRBV6-1	CASRTDRGPGEQYF	TGTGCCAGCAGAACTGACAGGGGGCCAGGCGAGCAGTACTTC
-	many	TRBJ2-5	TRBV7-2	CASSSTVKETQYF	TGTGCCAGCAGCTCGACAGTTAAAGAGACCCAGTACTTC
TRBD2	few	TRBJ2-3	TRBV4-1	CASSEGLAGAFGTDTQYF	TGCGCCAGCAGCGAGGGACTAGCGGGAGCATTTGGCACAGATACGCAGTATTTT
TRBD1	many	TRBJ1-6	TRBV2	CASLSRGGSPLHF	TGTGCCAGCCTCAGCAGGGGGGGTTCACCCCTCCACTTT
TRBD2	few	TRBJ2-4	TRBV4-1	CASSHTLAGGPRAKNIQYF	TGCGCCAGCAGCCACACCCTGGCGGGAGGGCCGAGAGCCAAAAACATTCAGTACTTC
-	many	TRBJ1-1	TRBV7-2	CASSKTGPMGTEAFF	TGTGCCAGCAGCAAAACGGGGCCCATGGGCACTGAAGCTTTCTTT
-	-	TRBJ1-2	TRBV19	CASSISQGGFDYGYTF	TGTGCCAGTAGTATTTCTCAAGGGGGATTCGACTATGGCTACACCTTC
TRBD1	many	TRBJ2-7	TRBV28	CASSFQGASYEQYF	TGTGCCAGCAGTTTTCAGGGGGCGTCCTACGAGCAGTACTTC
-	-	TRBJ2-5	TRBV29-1	CSVDPQGTQETQYF	TGCAGCGTCGACCCGCAGGGGACCCAAGAGACCCAGTACTTC
TRBD1	many	TRBJ1-2	TRBV5-1	CASSYYRGQGGYTF	TGCGCCAGCAGCTATTACAGGGGGCAAGGCGGCTACACCTTC
-	many	TRBJ2-7	TRBV5-1	CASSSSSGSYEQYF	TGCGCCAGCAGCTCTTCCTCGGGGTCCTACGAGCAGTACTTC
-	many	TRBJ2-2	TRBV6-4	CASSDLETGELFF	TGTGCCAGCAGTGATCTAGAGACCGGGGAGCTGTTTTTT
-	-	TRBJ2-2	TRBV12-3/TRBV12-4	CASSLVWDPNTGELFF	TGTGCCAGCAGTTTAGTCTGGGACCCGAACACCGGGGAGCTGTTTTTT
-	many	TRBJ2-7	TRBV10-3	CAISTLGYEQYF	TGTGCCATCAGCACCCTGGGATACGAGCAGTACTTC
-	many	TRBJ1-1	TRBV12-3/TRBV12-4	CASTSLALNTEAFF	TGTGCCAGCACCTCCTTGGCCCTGAACACTGAAGCTTTCTTT
TRBD1	many	TRBJ1-2	TRBV2	CASSDARDRVYGYTF	TGTGCCAGCAGTGACGCCCGGGACAGAGTCTATGGCTACACCTTC
-	-	TRBJ1-1	TRBV6-2/TRBV6-3	CASSYEGVGYTEAFF	TGTGCCAGCAGTTACGAGGGGGTCGGATACACTGAAGCTTTCTTT
-	many	TRBJ2-5	TRBV15	CATSRDMEETQYF	TGTGCCACCAGCAGAGATATGGAGGAGACCCAGTACTTC
-	many	TRBJ1-2	TRBV12-3/TRBV12-4	CASSYGLGYTF	TGTGCCAGCAGTTACGGGCTTGGCTACACCTTC